These T cell receptor beta chains were read from a single sample in a study of shared clonotypes between healthy human individuals. The data were produced by immunoSEQ multiplex PCR, yet TCRdb's version contains in-frame clones alone and is incomplete. Of approximately 440,000 clones listed, about 74% are singletons. The specimen was PBMCs. Receptors were obtained from a middle-aged woman in good health. Some clones in this sample may be carry-over from other donors' samples. Both conserved end residues are part of each CDR3. The order of the fields is J gene, V gene, D gene, clone size, CDR3 protein, CDR3 DNA. The D gene is left open where the match is weak. Some rows have no size entry. The others give once, few or many, or a class for an expanded clone.

J: TRBJ1-1
V: TRBV14
D: -
size: few
CDR3: CASSQGAANTEAFF
DNA: TGTGCCAGCAGCCAAGGAGCGGCGAACACTGAAGCTTTCTTT

J: TRBJ1-4
V: TRBV11-2
D: -
size: -
CDR3: CASRSYHAANEKLFF
DNA: TGTGCCAGCAGGTCATATCATGCAGCTAATGAAAAACTGTTTTTT

J: TRBJ2-3
V: TRBV5-1
D: -
size: -
CDR3: CASSLSDTQYF
DNA: TGCGCCAGCAGCTTATCCGATACGCAGTATTTT

J: TRBJ1-4
V: TRBV5-1
D: -
size: once
CDR3: CASRTDVNEKLFF
DNA: TGCGCCAGCAGGACAGACGTAAATGAAAAACTGTTTTTT

J: TRBJ1-1
V: TRBV2
D: -
size: -
CDR3: CASSEAPGSPAFF
DNA: TGTGCCAGCAGTGAAGCCCCAGGGAGTCCAGCTTTCTTT

J: TRBJ2-6
V: TRBV5-4
D: TRBD2
size: -
CDR3: CASRTGLASTGANVLTF
DNA: TGTGCCAGCAGAACGGGACTAGCGTCGACTGGGGCCAACGTCCTGACTTTC

J: TRBJ2-7
V: TRBV5-1
D: TRBD2
size: -
CDR3: CASNRLAGTYEQYF
DNA: TGCGCCAGCAACCGACTAGCGGGAACCTACGAGCAGTACTTC

J: TRBJ1-1
V: TRBV2
D: TRBD1
size: -
CDR3: CASPGGLMNTEAFF
DNA: TGTGCCAGCCCAGGGGGCCTTATGAACACTGAAGCTTTCTTT

J: TRBJ2-2
V: TRBV9
D: -
size: -
CDR3: CASSVVTGGVVKNTGELFF
DNA: TGTGCCAGCAGCGTAGTCACCGGGGGCGTTGTCAAGAACACCGGGGAGCTGTTTTTT

J: TRBJ2-5
V: TRBV6-5
D: -
size: -
CDR3: CASSRDIQETQYF
DNA: TGTGCCAGCAGCCGGGACATCCAAGAGACCCAGTACTTC

J: TRBJ2-1
V: TRBV10-3
D: TRBD2
size: -
CDR3: CAISEGLAGVGEQFF
DNA: TGTGCCATCAGTGAAGGGCTAGCGGGAGTTGGTGAGCAGTTCTTC

J: TRBJ2-7
V: TRBV5-1
D: TRBD1
size: -
CDR3: CASSYRGVRSYEQYF
DNA: TGCGCCAGCAGTTACAGGGGTGTTAGGTCCTACGAGCAGTACTTC

J: TRBJ2-3
V: TRBV7-3
D: -
size: once
CDR3: CATARGGSTDTQYF
DNA: TGTGCCACCGCGAGGGGGGGTAGCACAGATACGCAGTATTTT

J: TRBJ2-7
V: TRBV7-2
D: -
size: -
CDR3: CASSESGTRSYEQYF
DNA: TGTGCCAGCAGCGAATCCGGGACAAGATCATACGAGCAGTACTTC

J: TRBJ2-2
V: TRBV5-4
D: -
size: -
CDR3: CASKDLQGDAGELFF
DNA: TGTGCCAGCAAGGACCTACAGGGTGATGCCGGGGAGCTGTTTTTT

J: TRBJ2-3
V: TRBV30
D: TRBD2
size: -
CDR3: CAWIRGLAGGEDTQYF
DNA: TGTGCCTGGATAAGAGGGCTAGCGGGAGGGGAGGATACGCAGTATTTT

J: TRBJ2-7
V: TRBV28
D: TRBD1
size: -
CDR3: CASRPRGGQGYEQYF
DNA: TGTGCCAGCAGGCCGAGGGGGGGACAGGGCTACGAGCAGTACTTC

J: TRBJ2-7
V: TRBV27
D: -
size: -
CDR3: CATSPGPGSSYEQYF
DNA: TGTGCCACCTCACCTGGGCCGGGAAGCTCCTACGAGCAGTACTTC

J: TRBJ2-3
V: TRBV11-2
D: TRBD2
size: -
CDR3: CASSITSGLTDTQYF
DNA: TGTGCCAGCAGCATCACTAGCGGGCTTACAGATACGCAGTATTTT

J: TRBJ1-4
V: TRBV4-1
D: -
size: -
CDR3: CASSQGQAAGEKLFF
DNA: TGCGCCAGCAGCCAAGGACAGGCCGCGGGAGAAAAACTGTTTTTT

J: TRBJ2-7
V: TRBV27
D: -
size: -
CDR3: CASGTLRGNEQYF
DNA: TGTGCCAGCGGAACCCTCAGGGGCAACGAGCAGTACTTC

J: TRBJ1-1
V: TRBV5-1
D: -
size: few
CDR3: CASSFVPSPDTEAFF
DNA: TGCGCCAGCAGCTTCGTCCCCTCCCCGGACACTGAAGCTTTCTTT

J: TRBJ2-1
V: TRBV5-1
D: TRBD2
size: once
CDR3: CASSPGLAGPNEQFF
DNA: TGCGCCAGCAGCCCGGGACTAGCGGGACCCAATGAGCAGTTCTTC

J: TRBJ2-3
V: TRBV10-3
D: TRBD1
size: -
CDR3: CATRRTGRSDTQYF
DNA: TGTGCCACCAGGAGGACAGGGAGGTCTGATACGCAGTATTTT

J: TRBJ2-2
V: TRBV7-6
D: TRBD1
size: -
CDR3: CASSLTGTVLTGELFF
DNA: TGTGCCAGCAGCTTAACAGGGACAGTTCTCACCGGGGAGCTGTTTTTT

J: TRBJ1-6
V: TRBV28
D: TRBD1
size: many
CDR3: CASTPLGTADNSPLHF
DNA: TGTGCCAGCACCCCACTCGGGACAGCCGATAATTCACCCCTCCACTTT

J: TRBJ2-7
V: TRBV19
D: -
size: -
CDR3: CASSIVGSGYEQYF
DNA: TGTGCCAGTAGTATAGTTGGTAGCGGCTACGAGCAGTACTTC